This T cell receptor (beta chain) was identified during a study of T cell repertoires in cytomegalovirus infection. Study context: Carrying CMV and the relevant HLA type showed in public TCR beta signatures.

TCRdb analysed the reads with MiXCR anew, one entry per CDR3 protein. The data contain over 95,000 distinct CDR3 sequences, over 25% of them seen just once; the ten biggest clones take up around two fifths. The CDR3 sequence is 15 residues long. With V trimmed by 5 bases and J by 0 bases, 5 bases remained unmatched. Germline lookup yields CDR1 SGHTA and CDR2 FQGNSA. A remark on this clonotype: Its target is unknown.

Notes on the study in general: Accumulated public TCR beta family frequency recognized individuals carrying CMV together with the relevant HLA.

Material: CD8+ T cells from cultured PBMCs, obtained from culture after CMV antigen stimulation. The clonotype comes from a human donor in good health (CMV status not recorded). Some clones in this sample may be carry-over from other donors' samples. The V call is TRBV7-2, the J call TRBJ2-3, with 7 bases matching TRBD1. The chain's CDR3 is CASSPARGSTDTQYF. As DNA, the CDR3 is TGTGCCAGCAGCCCTGCCAGGGGGAGCACAGATACGCAGTATTTT.